Here is one TCR beta chain with its context. CDR1 and CDR2 from the germline V gene are SGHTA and FQGNSA. The CDR3 has 15 residues. V trimming: 4 bases; J trimming: 7 bases; junction bases outside the gene matches: 9. Samples came from healthy bone marrow donors. PCR involved 60 Vbeta and 13 Jbeta primers. The repertoire was sequenced with immunoSEQ multiplex PCR; TCRdb's copy has only in-frame clones and lacks some. The sample lists more than 85,000 clones; under 85% were seen once. This sample stems from a study of cytomegalovirus exposure and HLA in healthy donors. Sequencing used PBMCs. The clonotype comes from a woman aged 50 to 60 in good health and CMV-seropositive. The V gene is TRBV7-2, the J gene TRBJ2-3; 9 nucleotides align to TRBD1. CDR3 loop: CASSSPGTGKHTQYF. CDR3 nucleotides: TGTGCCAGCAGCTCCCCCGGGACAGGGAAGCATACGCAGTATTTT.